These 12 T cell receptor beta chains came from one sample sequenced in a study of blood T cell repertoires in COVID-19. Sequenced by immunoSEQ multiplex PCR; TCRdb stores in-frame clones only, minus some. Seen here are just over 150,000 clones, about 92% observed once, and the top ten hold 4.5% to 5%. Material: peripheral blood. These receptors all come from a man between 25 and 39 years old with COVID-19, enrolled during active disease.

The rearrangement uses TRBV19 and TRBJ2-2; D not resolved. This CDR3 is 15 amino acids long. Trimming cost V 3 bases and J 3 bases, with 11 bases left between them. Germline CDR1 is LNHDA and CDR2 is SQIVND (reference sequence). The CDR3 spells CASSMRSFDTGELFF. In nucleotides, the CDR3 is TGTGCCAGTAGTATGAGGTCGTTCGACACCGGGGAGCTGTTTTTT.

This chain joins TRBV24-1 and TRBJ1-5; 7 bases line up with TRBD1. The germline CDR1 and CDR2 sequences are KGHDR and SFDVKD. Trimming at V came to 10 bases and at J to 4 bases, leaving 6 bases not matched to a gene. The CDR3 extends over 13 amino acids. DNA for the CDR3: TGTGCCACTTCGACAGGGCCAAATCAGCCCCAGCATTTT. Protein product: CATSTGPNQPQHF.

The V call is TRBV11-2, the J call TRBJ2-3; possibly TRBD1 for D (6 bases). The V gene lost 2 bases and the J gene lost 0 bases, with 15 bases spanning the gap. Germline CDR1 and CDR2: SGHAT and FQNNGV. The CDR3 totals 17 residues. The chain's CDR3 is CASSLRVSTGSTDTQYF. CDR3 DNA sequence: TGTGCCAGCAGCTTAAGGGTCAGTACAGGGAGCACAGATACGCAGTATTTT.

The V call is TRBV28, the J call TRBJ2-5; possible D gene TRBD2, 6 bases. Trimming removed 6 bases at V and 4 bases at J, with 12 bases between. The CDR3 spans 13 residues. Per germline, CDR1 MDHEN and CDR2 SYDVKM. The CDR3 reads CASRVGTRETQYF. Written as DNA, the CDR3 is TGTGCCAGCAGGGTGGGGACTCGAGAGACCCAGTACTTC.

The V gene is TRBV4-3, the J gene TRBJ1-5; D not resolved. The CDR3 is 14 residues long. The germline V gene encodes CDR1 LGHNA and CDR2 YSLEER. The V end lost 2 bases, the J end lost 6 bases, and 11 bases lay between the germline ends. As DNA, the CDR3 is TGCGCCAGCAGCCAACTCCCGGGGTCTCAGCCCCAGCATTTT. Translating gives CASSQLPGSQPQHF.

V is TRBV27 and J is TRBJ1-2, with D tentatively TRBD1 (6 bases). CDR1 is MNHEY, CDR2 SMNVEV, per germline (reference sequence). Trimming removed 5 bases at V and 5 bases at J, with 9 bases between. The CDR3 is 12 residues long. CDR3 DNA sequence: TGTGCCAGCAGTATACAGGGTTATGGCTACACCTTC. As protein: CASSIQGYGYTF.

The V call is TRBV28, the J call TRBJ2-1; D is perhaps TRBD1 (6 bases). The CDR3 is 17 amino acids. CDR1 and CDR2 (germline): MDHEN, SYDVKM. V lost 3 bases to trimming and J lost 0 bases, with 15 bases between them. The CDR3 coding sequence is TGTGCCAGCAGTTTCCCCTCGACAGGAATCTCCTACAATGAGCAGTTCTTC. Its protein is CASSFPSTGISYNEQFF.

The rearrangement uses TRBV30 and TRBJ2-6, with 9 nucleotides matching TRBD1. The length of the CDR3 is 16 residues. Per the germline V gene, CDR1 is GTSNPN and CDR2 is SVGIG (reference sequence). V shed 4 bases and J 1 base; nucleotides not matched to a gene: 5. DNA of the CDR3: TGTGCCTGGATGGGACAGGGCAGGTCTGGGGCCAACGTCCTGACTTTC. It yields the protein CAWMGQGRSGANVLTF.

This chain joins TRBV9 and TRBJ1-3; D possibly corresponds to TRBD1 (5 bases). Trimming cost V 0 bases and J 0 bases, with 10 bases left between them. Per the germline V gene, CDR1 is SGDLS and CDR2 is YYNGEE. This CDR3 contains 16 residues. The CDR3 DNA reads as TGTGCCAGCAGCGTAGGGGGGGAGACCTCTGGAAACACCATATATTTT. Translating gives CASSVGGETSGNTIYF.

V usage is TRBV2 and J usage is TRBJ2-7; D is possibly TRBD1 (6 bases). Germline CDR1 and CDR2: SNHLY and FYNNEI. The CDR3 covers 14 residues. The V and J ends lost 5 bases and 4 bases respectively, with 15 bases between them. CDR3 DNA sequence: TGTGCCAGCAGTTTAGACAGGAGTAGTTACGAGCAGTACTTC. It specifies CASSLDRSSYEQYF. Full variable domain (remainder filled in from reference TRBV2 and TRBJ2-7): EPEVTQTPSHQVTQMGQEVILRCVPISNHLYFYWYRQILGQKVEFLVSFYNNEISEKSEIFDDQFSVERPDGSNFTLKIRSTKLEDSAMYFCASSLDRSSYEQYFGPGTRLTVT.

The chain is built from TRBV9 and TRBJ2-1, with TRBD2 matching 7 bases. CDR1 and CDR2 (germline): SGDLS, YYNGEE. V shed 0 bases, J shed 4 bases, and the junction held 4 bases outside the gene matches. This CDR3 region has 15 residues. The CDR3 reads CASSVAASGYNEQFF. The CDR3 DNA reads TGTGCCAGCAGCGTAGCGGCTAGCGGTTACAATGAGCAGTTCTTC.

The chain has TRBV25-1 and TRBJ1-2, with D possibly being TRBD1 (5 bases). CDR1 and CDR2 from the germline V gene are MGHDK and SYGVNS. The V end was cut by 2 bases, the J end by 3 bases, with 10 bases between. This CDR3 region has 14 residues. CDR3 bases: TGTGCCAGCAGTGAAGACAGATTTTACTATGGCTACACCTTC. Encoded protein: CASSEDRFYYGYTF.